The clone carrying this T cell receptor (beta chain) appeared many times. Its antigen remains unidentified. TCRdb re-analysed the 5' RACE reads in MiXCR, keeping a single row per CDR3 protein. This table has about 150,000 distinct CDR3 sequences, approximately 10% appearing once. These data are taken from a study of CD8 T cells in ankylosing spondylitis. Study-wide results and caveats: It appeared that ankylosing spondylitis blood was characterized by a TCR beta motif of several highly homologous variants.

The source material was blood, either unsorted or a sorted T cell fraction (not recorded which). The origin of this receptor is a female donor with ankylosing spondylitis or in good health (not recorded which).

CDR3 DNA sequence: TGTGCCAGCAGCCAAGACAACGTCAATGAAAAACTGTTTTTT. It encodes CASSQDNVNEKLFF. The chain is built from TRBV11-2 and TRBJ1-4; D is ambiguous. The germline CDR1 and CDR2 sequences are SGHAT and FQNNGV. The V end lost 5 bases, the J end lost 5 bases, and 12 bases lay between the germline ends. The CDR3 has 14 amino acids.